A selection of T cell receptor beta chains follows, all from one sample in a study of blood T cell repertoires in COVID-19. Data came from immunoSEQ multiplex PCR; TCRdb stores just in-frame clones and leaves some out. The sample shows around 170,000 clones, approximately 80% of them seen only once. Sequenced: peripheral blood. Receptors were obtained from a woman over 75 with acute or convalescent COVID-19. The CDR3 runs from the conserved cysteine through the conserved F or W. A D gene is named only where the DNA matches it firmly. A row's size may be missing; if present it is once, few, many or a size class.

.,TRBV15,.,TRBJ1-6,CATSGGQTYNSPLHF,TGTGCCACCAGCGGTGGACAGACTTATAATTCACCCCTCCACTTT
TRBD1,TRBV27,.,TRBJ1-4,CASSHSPSTINSQGANEKLFF,TGTGCCAGCAGCCACTCCCCCTCGACAATAAACTCACAGGGGGCTAATGAAAAACTGTTTTTT
TRBD2,TRBV6-1,.,TRBJ2-7,CASSEASGGNYEQYF,TGTGCCAGCAGTGAAGCTAGCGGGGGGAATTACGAGCAGTACTTC
.,TRBV5-5,.,TRBJ2-7,CASSLSEGLYEQYF,TGTGCCAGCAGCTTGTCGGAGGGTCTTTACGAGCAGTACTTC
TRBD2,TRBV5-1,.,TRBJ2-1,CASTGLAGVNYNEQFF,TGCGCCAGCACCGGACTAGCGGGAGTTAACTACAATGAGCAGTTCTTC
.,TRBV6-1,.,TRBJ2-1,CASSDNLTGKAFF,TGTGCCAGCAGTGACAACCTGACAGGAAAGGCGTTCTTC
.,TRBV12-3/TRBV12-4,.,TRBJ2-1,CASSLVRVRQFF,TGTGCCAGCAGTTTGGTGCGGGTGAGGCAGTTCTTC
.,TRBV28,once,TRBJ1-2,CAGTKDRIGGYTF,TGTGCCGGAACTAAGGACAGAATCGGCGGCTACACCTTC
TRBD2,TRBV5-5,.,TRBJ2-1,CASTSGGEQFF,TGTGCCAGCACCAGCGGGGGCGAGCAGTTCTTC
.,TRBV6-2/TRBV6-3,.,TRBJ2-7,CASSYSLVLEQYF,TGTGCCAGCAGTTACTCTCTAGTCCTCGAGCAGTACTTC
.,TRBV3-1/TRBV3-2,.,TRBJ1-2,CASSSQSSNYGYTF,TGTGCCAGCAGCTCACAGTCCTCTAACTATGGCTACACCTTC
TRBD1,TRBV3-1/TRBV3-2,.,TRBJ2-4,CASSQGSGGPKNIQYF,TGTGCCAGCAGCCAAGGTTCAGGGGGACCCAAAAACATTCAGTACTTC
TRBD1,TRBV19,few,TRBJ1-6,CASTSYTGGRSPLHF,TGTGCCAGTACTTCCTACACAGGGGGTCGGTCACCCCTCCACTTT
.,TRBV28,.,TRBJ1-2,CASRVRGYGYTF,TGTGCCAGCAGGGTCAGAGGGTATGGCTACACCTTC
.,TRBV6-6,few,TRBJ1-2,CASSYVQLSYGYTF,TGTGCCAGCAGTTATGTCCAACTAAGCTATGGCTACACCTTC
TRBD1,TRBV5-1,.,TRBJ1-4,CASSFGTGVEKLFF,TGCGCCAGCAGCTTCGGGACAGGGGTCGAAAAACTGTTTTTT
TRBD2,TRBV5-4,few,TRBJ2-7,CASSHSGNLDEQYF,TGTGCCAGCAGCCATAGCGGGAACCTCGACGAGCAGTACTTC